This TCR beta chain was identified in a study of T cells after yellow fever vaccination (dated by TCRdb to 2018 to 2020). Concerning the study at large: Libraries from fractions with low cell numbers were prepared with the SMART-Seq v4 Ultra Low Input RNA kit. Bulk TCR alpha and beta repertoires were sequenced longitudinally to track T-cell clones before and after primary and booster YFV17D yellow fever vaccination. Two healthy male donors, one aged 18 to 30 and one aged 30 to 40 years, made up the cohort. Blood was collected at multiple timepoints before and after primary and secondary immunization, and bulk PBMC replicates and cell subsets were isolated.

The full study reports these points: A small share of clonotypes occurred in both CD4 and CD8 compartments, likely arising from convergent recombination. Because the study included only two donors, the extent to which the findings can be generalized is limited. Compared with the primary T-cell response, the secondary T-cell response was faster but weaker, reaching its peak on day 5 rather than on day 15. Because abundant contaminating clonotypes from the bulk population could be contained in FACS-sorted repertoires, computational filtering was required. After the booster, most clones that had expanded after primary vaccination were detected again (almost 97% of CD4 and 70% to 90% of CD8), suggesting broad maintenance of memory.

Reading the label with the study, this specimen's treatment or condition is: live attenuated yellow fever vaccine strain. At each blood-draw timepoint, two biological replicates of bulk PBMCs were collected. A standard Ficoll-Paque protocol was used to isolate PBMCs from peripheral blood. TriZol was used to extract RNA from bulk PBMCs, from CD4 and CD8 fractions, and from dextramer-positive and dextramer-negative fractions. On this clonotype itself: The antigen this receptor binds is unknown. No clone much larger than this one lies a single base away; base qualities are absent.

TCR cDNA was made using 5'RACE template switching, a step that added a universal primer site and unique molecular identifiers. cDNA synthesis was primed from both the TCR alpha and TCR beta constant segments. Library amplification involved two PCR steps, and the second step added sample barcodes and sequencing adapters. Sequencing of libraries was performed on Illumina HiSeq 2500 (2x100 bp) or NovaSeq (2x150 bp). Under the source paper's analysis protocol: Reads were demultiplexed and collapsed into UMI consensus sequences with MIGEC, and V(D)J alignment was performed with MiXCR. Using edgeR on replicate PBMC samples, clonotypes were called vaccine-responding if FDR was below 0.01 and the log2 fold change was above 5 up to day 15. CD4 or CD8 identity was assigned to each bulk clonotype according to whether the clonotype was present at higher abundance in the sequenced CD4 repertoire or the sequenced CD8 repertoire. TCRdb itself trimmed the public reads at Q25 with fastp, ran MiXCR and retained productive beta chains. For every CDR3 protein sequence, its rows merge into one entry that carries the most common genes and DNA. It is TCRdb's table, rather than the study itself, that gives the V and J calls and clone size. In this sample the table shows 500,000 to 650,000 distinct CDR3 sequences, roughly 14% of which occur a single time. Roughly an eighth of the sample lies in the top ten.

A distance of 9 bases separates the germline ends of V and J, which lose 3 bases and 1 base respectively. Based on the germline V gene (reference sequence), the CDR1 and CDR2 sequences are DFQATT and SNEGSKA. The CDR3 measures 13 amino acids from cysteine to phenylalanine. Of the read, only the CDR3 DNA is kept; its 39 bases are in frame from base 1. Sample: PBMCs, taken on the day of the yellow fever booster vaccination. The chain links TRBV20-1 with TRBJ2-5, with the D gene too uncertain to name. The source of this sequence is a man younger than 40 who received the YFV17D yellow fever vaccine. DNA sequence: TGCAGTGCTAGGCTACGCGTCCAAGAGACCCAGTACTTC. Its product reads: CSARLRVQETQYF.